This entry lists 14 T cell receptor beta chains sequenced from one sample in a study of identical twins. Each CDR3 protein is one row after TCRdb ran MiXCR on the 5' RACE reads. The data hold approximately 210,000 distinct CDR3 sequences, with about a sixth observed a single time. This same sample was also part of a study on T cells expressing NK-cell markers.

Specimen: CD8+ T cells sorted from blood. The receptor set was obtained from a woman under 30 in good health.

This clonotype was detected only a few times. Here the CDR3 DNA reads TGTGCCAGCAGCGCCCGACTAGCGGGAGACCCCTACAATGAGCAGTTCTTC. It specifies CASSARLAGDPYNEQFF. The rearrangement joins TRBV9 to TRBJ2-1; 12 bases align to TRBD2. From germline, CDR1 is SGDLS and CDR2 YYNGEE. The CDR3 sequence is 17 residues long. V trimming: 3 bases; J trimming: 2 bases; junction bases outside the gene matches: 6.

The chain uses TRBV29-1 and TRBJ2-7; maybe TRBD2 (6 bases). The CDR3 length is 15 residues. With 4 bases removed from V and 0 bases from J, the gap between germline ends came to 16 bases. The V gene's germline CDR1 is SQVTM and CDR2 ANQGSEA. The CDR3 loop reads CSVAFGGFSSYEQYF. The CDR3, as DNA: TGCAGCGTTGCGTTCGGGGGATTTAGCTCCTACGAGCAGTACTTC.

This clonotype has a handful of counts. The V and J genes are TRBV6-1 and TRBJ2-1; unclear D gene. V was shortened by 11 bases and J by 1 base, with 15 bases between the two germline ends. This CDR3 region has 14 residues. Germline V gene sequence: CDR1 MNHNS, CDR2 SASEGT. The CDR3 coding sequence is TGTGCCTCTTACCCCCCCGGTTCCTACAATGAGCAGTTCTTC. Translation gives CASYPPGSYNEQFF.

The rearrangement uses TRBV20-1 and TRBJ2-3; 7 nucleotides match TRBD2. V shed 0 bases, J shed 6 bases, and the junction held 6 bases outside the gene matches. Germline V gene sequence: CDR1 DFQATT, CDR2 SNEGSKA (reference sequence). The length of the CDR3 is 14 residues. The CDR3 DNA follows: TGCAGTGCTAGAGATGGGAGGGTGATTGATACGCAGTATTTT. This encodes CSARDGRVIDTQYF.

The chain employs TRBV12-3 or TRBV12-4 and TRBJ2-3; maybe TRBD2 (7 bases). The V gene lost 6 bases and the J gene lost 4 bases, with 14 bases spanning the gap. There are 14 residues in the CDR3. The CDR3 region is CASSPGGPPDTQYF. In nucleotides, the CDR3 is TGTGCCAGCAGCCCCGGGGGGCCCCCAGATACGCAGTATTTT.

This clonotype was detected only a few times. The V gene is TRBV27, the J gene TRBJ2-6, with D perhaps TRBD2 (5 bases). The CDR3 length is 14 residues. The germline V and J ends were trimmed by 5 bases and 0 bases, with 5 bases remaining between them. The germline gives CDR1 MNHEY, CDR2 SMNVEV (reference sequence). The CDR3, as DNA: TGTGCCAGCAGTGGGAGCTCTGGGGCCAACGTCCTGACTTTC. Its translation: CASSGSSGANVLTF.

The gene calls are TRBV7-2 and TRBJ2-7; TRBD2 matches at 10 bases. Germline CDR1 and CDR2: SGHTA and FQGNSA. V dropped 6 bases and J dropped 4; count of bases not matched to a gene: 6. There are 14 residues in the CDR3. In DNA, the CDR3 is TGTGCCAGCAGTACAGGAGCGGGAGGGTACGAGCAGTACTTC. Translated: CASSTGAGGYEQYF.

V and J are TRBV6-5 and TRBJ2-3; possibly TRBD2 for D (5 bases). The ends were cut back, 1 base at V and 0 bases at J, with 8 bases in the middle. There are 15 residues in the CDR3. The germline gives CDR1 MNHEY, CDR2 SVGAGI. The CDR3 bases are TGTGCCAGCAGTTACTACGGGGATAGCACAGATACGCAGTATTTT. It is translated as CASSYYGDSTDTQYF.

The chain has TRBV29-1 and TRBJ2-7; 10 positions agree with TRBD1. This CDR3 comprises 14 residues. With 6 bases clipped from V and 2 bases from J, the junction kept 7 bases outside the gene matches. Germline-derived CDR1 and CDR2 are SQVTM and ANQGSEA. The CDR3 loop reads CSVDPGQGTYEQYF. DNA for the CDR3: TGCAGCGTCGATCCGGGACAGGGGACCTACGAGCAGTACTTC.

The V gene is TRBV6-2 or TRBV6-3, the J gene TRBJ2-1, with D perhaps TRBD1 or TRBD2 (5 bases each). Per the germline V gene, CDR1 is MNHEY and CDR2 is SVGEGT. Trimming took off 8 bases at V and 4 bases at J, with 9 bases between the two ends. The CDR3 is 12 residues long. CDR3 DNA sequence: TGTGCCAGCGGGGGACGGTACAATGAGCAGTTCTTC. Translated: CASGGRYNEQFF.

This clonotype was seen more than once but under ten times. CDR3 protein: CASSFLPSGRNTGELFF. The CDR3 bases are TGTGCCAGCAGTTTCCTTCCTAGCGGGCGAAACACCGGGGAGCTGTTTTTT. This chain connects TRBV6-5 to TRBJ2-2; 8 bases are a match to TRBD2. With V trimmed by 4 bases and J by 2 bases, 9 bases remained unmatched. This CDR3 contains 17 residues. Germline assignment: CDR1 MNHEY and CDR2 SVGAGI.

The chain couples TRBV5-5 to TRBJ2-5; D remains unclear. Trimming removed 5 bases at V and 1 base at J, with 12 bases between. Per the germline V gene, CDR1 is SGHKS and CDR2 is YYEKEE (reference sequence). The CDR3 spans 14 residues. The CDR3 sequence: CASRQPTAQETQYF. CDR3 nucleotide sequence: TGTGCCAGCAGACAGCCGACGGCCCAAGAGACCCAGTACTTC.

This clonotype was seen only a few times. The CDR3 bases are TGCGCCAGCAGCCAAGAGAAGCGGGAAGCCTACGAGCAGTACTTC. The encoded protein is CASSQEKREAYEQYF. The gene calls are TRBV4-3 and TRBJ2-7, with 7 bases fitting TRBD2. Germline CDR1 and CDR2: LGHNA and YSLEER. With 0 bases clipped from V and 2 bases from J, the junction kept 4 bases outside the gene matches. CDR3 length equals 15 residues.

This clonotype was counted between two and nine times. This rearrangement joins TRBV10-3 to TRBJ2-3; 9 positions match TRBD1. In germline, CDR1 is ENHRY, CDR2 SYGVKD. This CDR3 region has 15 residues. Trimming at V came to 3 bases and at J to 1 base, leaving 2 bases not matched to a gene. The CDR3 spells CAISDRDRGTDTQYF. CDR3 DNA sequence: TGTGCCATCAGTGACCGGGACAGGGGCACAGATACGCAGTATTTT.